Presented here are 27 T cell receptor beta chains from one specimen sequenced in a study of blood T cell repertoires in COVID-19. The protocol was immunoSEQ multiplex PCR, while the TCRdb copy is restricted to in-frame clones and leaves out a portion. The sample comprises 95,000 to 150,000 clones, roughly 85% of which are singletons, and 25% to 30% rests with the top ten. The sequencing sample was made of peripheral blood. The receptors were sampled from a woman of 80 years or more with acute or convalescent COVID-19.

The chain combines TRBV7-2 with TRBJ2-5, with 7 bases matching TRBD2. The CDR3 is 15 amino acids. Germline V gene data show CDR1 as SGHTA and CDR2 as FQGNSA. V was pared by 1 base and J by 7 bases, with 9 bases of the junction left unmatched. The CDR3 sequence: CASSLDPAGLGTQYF. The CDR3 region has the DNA TGTGCCAGCAGCTTAGACCCAGCGGGGCTAGGGACCCAGTACTTC.

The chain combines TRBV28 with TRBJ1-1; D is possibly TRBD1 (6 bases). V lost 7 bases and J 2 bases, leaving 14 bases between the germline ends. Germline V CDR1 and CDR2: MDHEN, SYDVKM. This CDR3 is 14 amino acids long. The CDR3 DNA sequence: TGTGCCAGCATGGTGACAGGCGGAAACACTGAAGCTTTCTTT. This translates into CASMVTGGNTEAFF.

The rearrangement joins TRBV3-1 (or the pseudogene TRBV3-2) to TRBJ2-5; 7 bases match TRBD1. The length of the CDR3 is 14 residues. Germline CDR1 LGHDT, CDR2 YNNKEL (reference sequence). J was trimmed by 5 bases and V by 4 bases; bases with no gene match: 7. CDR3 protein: CASSLGGSSETQYF. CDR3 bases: TGTGCCAGCAGCCTAGGGGGCTCCTCGGAGACCCAGTACTTC.

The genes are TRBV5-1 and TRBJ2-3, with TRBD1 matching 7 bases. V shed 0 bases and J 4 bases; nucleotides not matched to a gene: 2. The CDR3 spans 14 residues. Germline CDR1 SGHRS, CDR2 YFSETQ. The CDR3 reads CASSLEGGADTQYF. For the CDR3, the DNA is TGCGCCAGCAGCTTGGAAGGGGGCGCAGATACGCAGTATTTT.

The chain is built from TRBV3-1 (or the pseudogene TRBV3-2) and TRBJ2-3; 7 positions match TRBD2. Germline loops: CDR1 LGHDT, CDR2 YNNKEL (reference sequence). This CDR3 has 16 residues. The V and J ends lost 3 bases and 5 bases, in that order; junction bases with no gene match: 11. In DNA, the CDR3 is TGTGCCAGCAGCCAGAGGCCCCCTTCGGGGGGAGATACGCAGTATTTT. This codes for CASSQRPPSGGDTQYF.

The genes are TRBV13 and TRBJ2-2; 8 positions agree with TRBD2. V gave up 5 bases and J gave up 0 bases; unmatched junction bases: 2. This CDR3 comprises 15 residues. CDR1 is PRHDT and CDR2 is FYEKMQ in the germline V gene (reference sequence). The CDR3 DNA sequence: TGTGCCAGCAGCCGGCGGGGGGCGAACACCGGGGAGCTGTTTTTT. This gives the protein CASSRRGANTGELFF.

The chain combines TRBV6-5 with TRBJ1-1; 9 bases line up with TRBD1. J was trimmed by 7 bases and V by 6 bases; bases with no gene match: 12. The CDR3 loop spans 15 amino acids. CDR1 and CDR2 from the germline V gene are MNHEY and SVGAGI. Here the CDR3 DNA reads TGTGCCAGCAGCTCTAGAACCCGACAGGGGGGTGAAGCTTTCTTT. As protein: CASSSRTRQGGEAFF.

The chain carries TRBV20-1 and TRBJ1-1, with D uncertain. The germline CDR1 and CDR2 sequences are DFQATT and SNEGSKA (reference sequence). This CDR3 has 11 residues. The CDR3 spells CSPRTGNEAFF. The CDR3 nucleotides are TGCAGCCCGAGGACGGGAAATGAAGCTTTCTTT.

CDR3 nucleotide sequence: TGCGCCAGCAGCCAGCCGGGACAGGCGACTTTCTTT. Translating it yields CASSQPGQATFF. V is TRBV5-1 and J is TRBJ1-1; TRBD1 matches 8 bases. The CDR3 is 12 residues long. Germline V gene sequence: CDR1 SGHRS, CDR2 YFSETQ. With V trimmed by 4 bases and J by 12 bases, 8 bases remained unmatched.

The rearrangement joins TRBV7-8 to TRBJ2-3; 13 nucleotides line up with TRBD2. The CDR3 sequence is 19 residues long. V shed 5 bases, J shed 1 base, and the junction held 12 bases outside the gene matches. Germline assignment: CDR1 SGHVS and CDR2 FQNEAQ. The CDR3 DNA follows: TGTGCCAGCAGCCGGACTAGCGGGAGAGTCAGGGTAGGCACAGATACGCAGTATTTT. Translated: CASSRTSGRVRVGTDTQYF.

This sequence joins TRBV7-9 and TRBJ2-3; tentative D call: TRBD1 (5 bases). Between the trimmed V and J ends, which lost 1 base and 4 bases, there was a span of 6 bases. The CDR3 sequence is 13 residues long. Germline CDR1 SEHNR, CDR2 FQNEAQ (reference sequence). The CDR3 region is CASSLEGSDTQYF. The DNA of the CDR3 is TGTGCCAGCAGCTTAGAGGGGTCAGATACGCAGTATTTT.

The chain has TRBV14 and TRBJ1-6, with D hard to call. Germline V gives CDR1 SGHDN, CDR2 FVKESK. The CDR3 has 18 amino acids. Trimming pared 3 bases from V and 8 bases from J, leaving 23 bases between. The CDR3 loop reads CASSHHSRARDRYSPLHF. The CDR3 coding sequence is TGTGCCAGCAGCCACCACTCGAGGGCCCGGGATCGTTATTCACCCCTCCACTTT.

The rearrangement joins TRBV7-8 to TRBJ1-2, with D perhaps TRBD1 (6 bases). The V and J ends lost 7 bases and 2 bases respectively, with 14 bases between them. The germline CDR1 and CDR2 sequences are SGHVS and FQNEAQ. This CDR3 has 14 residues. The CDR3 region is CASTPDRTNYGYTF. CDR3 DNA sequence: TGTGCCAGCACCCCTGACAGGACAAACTATGGCTACACCTTC.

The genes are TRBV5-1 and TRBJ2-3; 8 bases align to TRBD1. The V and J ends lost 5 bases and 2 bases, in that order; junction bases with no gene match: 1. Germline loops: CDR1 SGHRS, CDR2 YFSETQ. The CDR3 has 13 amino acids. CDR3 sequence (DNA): TGCGCCAGCAGGGGACAGGCCACAGATACGCAGTATTTT. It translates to CASRGQATDTQYF.

CDR3 nucleotides: TGTGCAAGTCGCCTCACTGGGGGGACAGAAAGGACCTACGAGCAGTACGTC. It specifies CASRLTGGTERTYEQYV. The V gene is TRBV12-2, the J gene TRBJ2-7; TRBD1, as called in the table, went unchecked against the DNA. TRBV12-2 is classified as a pseudogene. The length of the CDR3 is 17 residues.

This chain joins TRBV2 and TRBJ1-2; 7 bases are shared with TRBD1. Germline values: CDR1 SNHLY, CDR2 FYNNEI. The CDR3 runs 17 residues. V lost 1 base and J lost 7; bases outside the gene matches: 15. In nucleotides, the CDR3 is TGTGCCAGCAGTGAAGGTGGCCGACAGGGAGGATATGCTGGCTACACCTTC. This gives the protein CASSEGGRQGGYAGYTF.

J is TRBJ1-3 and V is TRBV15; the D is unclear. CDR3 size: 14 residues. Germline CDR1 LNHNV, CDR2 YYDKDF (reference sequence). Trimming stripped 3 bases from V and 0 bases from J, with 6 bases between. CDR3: CATSRPNSGNTIYF. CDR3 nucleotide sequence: TGTGCCACCAGCAGGCCTAACTCTGGAAACACCATATATTTT. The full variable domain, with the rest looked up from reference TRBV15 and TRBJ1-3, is DAMVIQNPRYQVTQFGKPVTLSCSQTLNHNVMYWYQQKSSQAPKLLFHYYDKDFNNEADTPDNFQSRRPNTSFCFLDIRSPGLGDTAMYLCATSRPNSGNTIYFGEGSWLTVV.

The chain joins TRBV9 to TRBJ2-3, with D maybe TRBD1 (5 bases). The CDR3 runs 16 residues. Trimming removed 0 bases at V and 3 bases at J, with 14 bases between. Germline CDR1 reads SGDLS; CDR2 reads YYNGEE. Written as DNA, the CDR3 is TGTGCCAGCAGCGTAGGGCGGACAAGGGGAACAGATACGCAGTATTTT. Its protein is CASSVGRTRGTDTQYF. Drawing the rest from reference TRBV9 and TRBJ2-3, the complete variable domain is DSGVTQTPKHLITATGQRVTLRCSPRSGDLSVYWYQQSLDQGLQFLIQYYNGEERAKGNILERFSAQQFPDLHSELNLSSLELGDSALYFCASSVGRTRGTDTQYFGPGTRLTVL.

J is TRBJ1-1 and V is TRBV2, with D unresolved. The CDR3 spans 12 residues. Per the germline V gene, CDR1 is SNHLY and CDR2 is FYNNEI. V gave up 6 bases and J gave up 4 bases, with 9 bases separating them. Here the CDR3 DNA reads TGTGCCAGCAGCAAGTCCGGCACTGAAGCTTTCTTT. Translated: CASSKSGTEAFF.

The CDR3 nucleotides read TGTGCCAGCAGTACGACCGCGACAGGGGGGAACACTGAAGCTTTCTTT. This codes for CASSTTATGGNTEAFF. This rearrangement joins TRBV6-6 to TRBJ1-1; 9 bases agree with TRBD1. The CDR3 has 16 amino acids. CDR1 and CDR2 (germline): MNHNY, SVGAGI (reference sequence). J lost 1 base, V lost 5 bases, and 8 bases had no gene match.

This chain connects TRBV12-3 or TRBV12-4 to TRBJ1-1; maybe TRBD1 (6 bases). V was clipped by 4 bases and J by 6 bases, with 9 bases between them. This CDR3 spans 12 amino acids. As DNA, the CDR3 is TGTGCCAGCAGTTCGTACAGGGCTGAAGCTTTCTTT. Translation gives CASSSYRAEAFF.

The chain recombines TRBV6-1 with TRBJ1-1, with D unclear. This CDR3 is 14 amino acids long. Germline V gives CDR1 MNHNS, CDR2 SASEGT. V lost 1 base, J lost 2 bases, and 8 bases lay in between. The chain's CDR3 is CASSEGASNTEAFF. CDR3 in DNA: TGTGCCAGCAGTGAAGGTGCCAGTAACACTGAAGCTTTCTTT.

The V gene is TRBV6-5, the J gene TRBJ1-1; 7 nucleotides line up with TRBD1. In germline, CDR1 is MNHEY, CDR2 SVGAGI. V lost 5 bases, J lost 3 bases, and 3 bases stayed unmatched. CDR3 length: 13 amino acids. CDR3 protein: CASSSTGDTEAFF. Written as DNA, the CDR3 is TGTGCCAGCAGTAGTACAGGGGACACTGAAGCTTTCTTT.

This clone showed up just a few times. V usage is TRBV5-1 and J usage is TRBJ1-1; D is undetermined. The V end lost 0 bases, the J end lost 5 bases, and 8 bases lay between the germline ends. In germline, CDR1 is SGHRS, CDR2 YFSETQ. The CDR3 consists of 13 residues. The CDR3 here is CASSLGGRTEAFF. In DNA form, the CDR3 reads TGCGCCAGCAGCTTGGGAGGGAGGACTGAAGCTTTCTTT. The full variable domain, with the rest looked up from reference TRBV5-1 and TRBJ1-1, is KAGVTQTPRYLIKTRGQQVTLSCSPISGHRSVSWYQQTPGQGLQFLFEYFSETQRNKGNFPGRFSGRQFSNSRSEMNVSTLELGDSALYLCASSLGGRTEAFFGQGTRLTVV.

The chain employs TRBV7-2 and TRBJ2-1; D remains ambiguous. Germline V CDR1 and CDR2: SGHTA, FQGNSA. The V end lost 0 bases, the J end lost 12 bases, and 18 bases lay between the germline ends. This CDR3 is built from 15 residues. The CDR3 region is CASSLAPGAIFGQFF. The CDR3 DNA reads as TGTGCCAGCAGCTTAGCTCCGGGTGCGATCTTTGGGCAGTTCTTC. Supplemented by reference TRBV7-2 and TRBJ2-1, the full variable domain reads GAGVSQSPSNKVTEKGKDVELRCDPISGHTALYWYRQSLGQGLEFLIYFQGNSAPDKSGLPSDRFSAERTGGSVSTLTIQRTQQEDSAVYLCASSLAPGAIFGQFFGPGTRLTVL.

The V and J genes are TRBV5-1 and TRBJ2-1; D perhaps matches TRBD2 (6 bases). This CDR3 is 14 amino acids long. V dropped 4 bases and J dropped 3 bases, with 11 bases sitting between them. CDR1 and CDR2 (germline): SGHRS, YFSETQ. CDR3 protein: CASSDGTVYNEQFF. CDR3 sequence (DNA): TGCGCCAGCAGCGATGGGACTGTCTACAATGAGCAGTTCTTC.

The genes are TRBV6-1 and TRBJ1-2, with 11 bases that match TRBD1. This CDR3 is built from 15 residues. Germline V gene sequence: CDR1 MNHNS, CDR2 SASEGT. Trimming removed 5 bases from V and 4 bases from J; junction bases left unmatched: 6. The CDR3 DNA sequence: TGTGCCAGCAGTTCGGACAGGGGGCGTAGCTATGGCTACACCTTC. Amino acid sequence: CASSSDRGRSYGYTF.